Shown below are 16 T cell receptor beta chains from a single sample sequenced in a study of Tregs in tolerant kidney transplant recipients. Assay: immunoSEQ multiplex PCR; the TCRdb copy retains only in-frame clones and omits some. The repertoire includes around 86,000 clones, roughly 90% of them detected once, and 1.6% sits in the top ten. Related graft donors supplied nonmyeloablative bone marrow transplants, and mixed chimerism was transient. This specimen was CD4+ T cells from blood (PBMCs), taken 24 months after the transplant. The receptor set was obtained from a human patient who received a combined kidney and bone marrow transplant. The graft donor may have given rise to some T cells.

The chain links TRBV9 to TRBJ1-2; D remains ambiguous. The CDR3 is 13 amino acids. The ends were cut back, 4 bases at V and 4 bases at J, with 11 bases in the middle. CDR1 is SGDLS, CDR2 YYNGEE, per germline. The CDR3 DNA is TGTGCCAGCAGCCCTCGAGATCTCTATGGCTACACCTTC. Translating gives CASSPRDLYGYTF.

The V call is TRBV9, the J call TRBJ1-1; D not resolved. V lost 4 bases and J lost 2, with 9 bases in between. Germline-derived CDR1 and CDR2 are SGDLS and YYNGEE. CDR3 size: 13 residues. The CDR3 region is CASSSGYNTEAFF. Written as DNA, the CDR3 is TGTGCCAGCAGCTCGGGTTACAACACTGAAGCTTTCTTT.

The chain recombines TRBV9 with TRBJ1-2; 7 bases agree with TRBD1. CDR1 is SGDLS and CDR2 is YYNGEE in the germline V gene. The CDR3 runs to 16 residues. The V segment lost 0 bases and the J segment 5 bases; nucleotides outside the gene matches: 10. The CDR3 DNA is TGTGCCAGCAGCGTAGACCTCCTGGGGACAGCATATGGCTACACCTTC. Translated: CASSVDLLGTAYGYTF.

The chain has TRBV11-3 and TRBJ2-2; D is ambiguous. This CDR3 is built from 15 residues. V was trimmed by 1 base and J by 7 bases, leaving 13 bases between them. Germline loops: CDR1 SGHNT, CDR2 YENEEA. The CDR3 bases are TGTGCCAGCAGCTTAGCGGTCTCCCCGAACGGGGAGCTGTTTTTT. It translates to CASSLAVSPNGELFF.

The rearrangement joins TRBV18 to TRBJ2-5, with D possibly TRBD2 on 5 matching bases. V was shortened by 3 bases and J by 2 bases, with 13 bases between the two germline ends. Per germline, CDR1 KGHSH and CDR2 LQKENI. The CDR3 has 15 amino acids. The CDR3 nucleotides read TGTGCCAGCTCACCGCTCCCGGGGAGACAAGAGACCCAGTACTTC. As protein: CASSPLPGRQETQYF.

V and J are TRBV7-9 and TRBJ1-2; the D is unclear. The germline V gene has CDR1 SEHNR and CDR2 FQNEAQ (reference sequence). Deletions cut 2 bases from V and 1 base from J, with 5 bases between. The CDR3 is 13 amino acids. CDR3 residues: CASSLSVNYGYTF. The CDR3 nucleotides are TGTGCCAGCAGCTTAAGCGTTAACTATGGCTACACCTTC.

The CDR3 here is CASVVGDRNTGELFF. DNA for the CDR3: TGTGCCAGCGTTGTGGGGGACAGAAACACCGGGGAGCTGTTTTTT. The chain links TRBV28 to TRBJ2-2; 7 bases map to TRBD1. Trimming removed 8 bases from V and 2 bases from J; junction bases left unmatched: 8. CDR1 is MDHEN, CDR2 SYDVKM, per germline. CDR3 size: 15 residues.

This clone was counted a single time. V is TRBV5-1 and J is TRBJ2-3; TRBD2 matches at 8 bases. The CDR3 runs 15 residues. The V gene's germline CDR1 is SGHRS and CDR2 YFSETQ. V was pared by 0 bases and J by 9 bases, with 9 bases of the junction left unmatched. The CDR3: CASSLDLAAGGTQYF. CDR3 nucleotide sequence: TGCGCCAGCAGCTTGGACTTAGCGGCGGGAGGAACGCAGTATTTT.

V is TRBV5-1 and J is TRBJ2-7; the match to TRBD1 covers 9 bases. The CDR3 covers 14 residues. The trim removed 8 bases at V and 3 bases at J, leaving 9 bases unmatched. Germline V lookup: CDR1 SGHRS, CDR2 YFSETQ. The CDR3 DNA reads TGCGCCAGTAGCCGCGGACAGGGGCTCTACGAGCAGTACTTC. It specifies CASSRGQGLYEQYF.

The chain combines TRBV10-1 with TRBJ2-3; 11 bases are shared with TRBD2. CDR3 length: 16 residues. Germline-derived CDR1 and CDR2 are WNHNN and SYGVQD (reference sequence). Trimming cost V 6 bases and J 3 bases; bases outside gene matches: 8. The CDR3 loop is CASRDLLAGGTDTQYF. For the CDR3, the DNA is TGCGCCAGCAGAGACTTGCTAGCGGGAGGAACAGATACGCAGTATTTT.

The DNA for the CDR3 is TGTGCCAGCAGCTTAGGGTCCCTAGCGGCCCAAGAGACCCAGTACTTC. It is translated as CASSLGSLAAQETQYF. The chain couples TRBV11-2 to TRBJ2-5; 7 bases fit TRBD2. This CDR3 is 16 amino acids long. The germline gives CDR1 SGHAT, CDR2 FQNNGV. Trimming removed 1 base from V and 1 base from J; junction bases left unmatched: 6.

This clone was recorded once. This sequence joins TRBV14 and TRBJ2-1; 10 positions match TRBD1. The V gene's germline CDR1 is SGHDN and CDR2 FVKESK. This CDR3 comprises 15 residues. V lost 4 bases, J lost 4 bases, and 4 bases stayed unmatched. The CDR3 loop reads CASSPGQGVYNEQFF. CDR3 DNA: TGTGCCAGCAGCCCCGGACAGGGGGTATACAATGAGCAGTTCTTC. The variable domain in full, with the rest retrieved from reference TRBV14 and TRBJ2-1, is EAGVTQFPSHSVIEKGQTVTLRCDPISGHDNLYWYRRVMGKEIKFLLHFVKESKQDESGMPNNRFLAERTGGTYSTLKVQPAELEDSGVYFCASSPGQGVYNEQFFGPGTRLTVL.

The chain employs TRBV4-1 and TRBJ1-5; TRBD1 aligns across 8 bases. After removal of 2 bases from V and 6 bases from J, the junction contained 3 bases not matched to a gene. CDR1 is MGHRA, CDR2 YSYEKL, per germline. There are 14 residues in the CDR3. The CDR3 region has the DNA TGCGCCAGCAGCCAAATGACAGGGGCTCAGCCCCAGCATTTT. Its translation is CASSQMTGAQPQHF.

The chain carries TRBV6-1 and TRBJ2-7, with 7 bases identical to TRBD2. CDR1 and CDR2 (germline): MNHNS, SASEGT. Trimming cost V 11 bases and J 1 base; bases outside gene matches: 11. The CDR3 contains 14 residues. CDR3 sequence: CASNTLGGSYEQYF. The CDR3 region has the DNA TGTGCCTCCAACACCCTGGGGGGGTCCTACGAGCAGTACTTC.

This chain connects TRBV18 to TRBJ2-7; 12 bases map to TRBD2. V lost 6 bases, J lost 12 bases, and 15 bases stayed unmatched. Germline V gives CDR1 KGHSH, CDR2 LQKENI. The CDR3 runs 15 residues. The CDR3 reads CASSISTGLAGHWYF. The CDR3 coding sequence is TGTGCCAGCTCTATCTCTACGGGACTAGCGGGCCATTGGTACTTC.

This rearrangement joins TRBV4-2 to TRBJ2-4; unclear D gene. Germline lookup yields CDR1 LGHNA and CDR2 YNFKEQ. The CDR3 extends over 14 amino acids. Trimming stripped 1 base from V and 6 bases from J, with 10 bases between. CDR3 in DNA: TGTGCCAGCAGCCAAGTCTCAGAATCAAACATTCAGTACTTC. Translating gives CASSQVSESNIQYF.